The present T cell receptor beta chain was sequenced within a study of blood T cell repertoires in COVID-19. Overall study context: Spain, Italy and the United States supplied samples that represented acute and convalescent COVID-19.

Using immunoSEQ multiplex PCR, the repertoire was profiled, and TCRdb retains in-frame clones only, with some absent. The profile shows over 200,000 clones, 90% to 95% of them singletons. Germline lookup yields CDR1 LNHDA and CDR2 SQIVND (reference sequence). This CDR3 is built from 19 residues. Trimming at V came to 6 bases and at J to 0 bases, leaving 15 bases not matched to a gene. This chain links TRBV19 with TRBJ2-1, with 9 bases matching TRBD2. The sequenced sample consisted of peripheral blood. The origin of this receptor is a man between 60 and 75 years old with COVID-19, enrolled during active disease. Written as DNA, the CDR3 is TGTGCCAGTAGCCCAAGGGGCGGGAGGGCCCCTAGCTCCTACAATGAGCAGTTCTTC. Its protein product is CASSPRGGRAPSSYNEQFF.